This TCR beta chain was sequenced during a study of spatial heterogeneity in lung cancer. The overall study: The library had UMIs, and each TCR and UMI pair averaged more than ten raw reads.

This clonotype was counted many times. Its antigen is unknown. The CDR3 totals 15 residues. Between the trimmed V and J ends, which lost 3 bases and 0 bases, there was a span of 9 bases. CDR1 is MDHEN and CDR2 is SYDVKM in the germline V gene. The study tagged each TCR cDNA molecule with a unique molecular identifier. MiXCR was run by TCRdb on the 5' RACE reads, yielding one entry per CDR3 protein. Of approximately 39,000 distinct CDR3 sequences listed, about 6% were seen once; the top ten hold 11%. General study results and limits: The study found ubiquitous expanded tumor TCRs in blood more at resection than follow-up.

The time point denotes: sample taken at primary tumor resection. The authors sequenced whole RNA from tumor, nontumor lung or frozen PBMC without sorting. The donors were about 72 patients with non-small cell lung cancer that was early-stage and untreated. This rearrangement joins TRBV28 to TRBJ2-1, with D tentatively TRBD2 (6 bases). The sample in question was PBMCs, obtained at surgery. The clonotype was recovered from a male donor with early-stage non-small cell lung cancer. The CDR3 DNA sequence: TGTGCCAGCAGTTTGGTCGGGAGCTCCTACAATGAGCAGTTCTTC. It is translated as CASSLVGSSYNEQFF.